The rows below give T cell receptor beta chains drawn from one sample of a study of blood T cell repertoires in COVID-19. TCRdb's table, derived via immunoSEQ multiplex PCR, lists solely in-frame clones and lacks some. The repertoire includes some 210,000 clones, over 75% of them detected once, and 4.3% sits in the top ten. The sample consisted of PBMCs or T cells enriched from blood (not recorded which). These receptors all come from a man aged 25-40 years with acute COVID-19. Each CDR3 is given with its conserved first and last residue. The D gene is left open where the match is weak. Clone size is not always given. Where it is, it says once, few, many or a class for expanded clones.

clone_size: once
d_call: -
j_call: TRBJ2-4
v_call: TRBV6-5
cdr3_aa: CASSTLNIQYF
cdr3_nt: TGTGCCAGCAGTACTTTGAACATTCAGTACTTC

clone_size: -
d_call: -
j_call: TRBJ2-3
v_call: TRBV10-2
cdr3_aa: CASSVRGADTQYF
cdr3_nt: TGCGCCAGCAGTGTCAGGGGTGCAGATACGCAGTATTTT

clone_size: -
d_call: -
j_call: TRBJ1-4
v_call: TRBV5-1
cdr3_aa: CASSGHLDEKLFF
cdr3_nt: TGCGCCAGCAGCGGACATCTTGATGAAAAACTGTTTTTT

clone_size: -
d_call: -
j_call: TRBJ1-1
v_call: TRBV10-2
cdr3_aa: CASSELEEAFF
cdr3_nt: TGCGCCAGCAGTGAGCTGGAGGAAGCTTTCTTT

clone_size: -
d_call: -
j_call: TRBJ2-5
v_call: TRBV21-1
cdr3_aa: CASSLVRRGGRETQYF
cdr3_nt: TGTGCCAGCAGCCTTGTAAGGCGGGGGGGCCGAGAGACCCAGTACTTC

clone_size: -
d_call: TRBD2
j_call: TRBJ2-1
v_call: TRBV28
cdr3_aa: CASSRRDGGATYEQFF
cdr3_nt: TGTGCCAGCAGTCGAAGGGACGGGGGGGCGACTTACGAGCAGTTCTTC

clone_size: -
d_call: -
j_call: TRBJ1-2
v_call: TRBV18
cdr3_aa: CASSPSGDPLSGYTF
cdr3_nt: TGTGCCAGCTCACCTTCAGGGGACCCGCTTTCTGGCTACACCTTC

clone_size: -
d_call: -
j_call: TRBJ1-5
v_call: TRBV6-5
cdr3_aa: CASDRGTNQPQHF
cdr3_nt: TGTGCCAGCGATAGGGGAACTAATCAGCCCCAGCATTTT

clone_size: -
d_call: -
j_call: TRBJ1-2
v_call: TRBV7-9
cdr3_aa: CASSYIESNPGYTF
cdr3_nt: TGTGCCAGCAGCTATATAGAGTCCAACCCTGGCTACACCTTC

clone_size: -
d_call: TRBD1
j_call: TRBJ1-2
v_call: TRBV6-5
cdr3_aa: CASRTGGSGYGYTF
cdr3_nt: TGTGCCAGCAGGACAGGGGGCAGCGGCTATGGCTACACCTTC

clone_size: -
d_call: TRBD1
j_call: TRBJ1-2
v_call: TRBV15
cdr3_aa: CATSRASGDRGLGYTF
cdr3_nt: TGTGCCACCAGCAGAGCAAGTGGGGACAGGGGACTCGGCTACACCTTC